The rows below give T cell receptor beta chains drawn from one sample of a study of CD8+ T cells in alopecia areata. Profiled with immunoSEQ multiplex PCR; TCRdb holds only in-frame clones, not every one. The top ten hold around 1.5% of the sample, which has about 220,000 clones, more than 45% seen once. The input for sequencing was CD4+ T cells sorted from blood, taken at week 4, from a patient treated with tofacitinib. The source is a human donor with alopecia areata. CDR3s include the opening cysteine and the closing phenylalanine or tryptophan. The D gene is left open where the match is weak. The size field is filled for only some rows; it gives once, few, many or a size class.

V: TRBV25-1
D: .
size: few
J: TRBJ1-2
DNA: TGTGCCAGCACCACAGGGACCCTCGACTATGGCTACACCTTC
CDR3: CASTTGTLDYGYTF

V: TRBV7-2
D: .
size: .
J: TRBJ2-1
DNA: TGCGCCAGCAGCCATTTGGGTCAAGGGGGAGGGAGGAATGAGCAGTTCTTC
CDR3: CASSHLGQGGGRNEQFF

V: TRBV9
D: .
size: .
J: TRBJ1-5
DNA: TGTGCCAGCAGCGTAGCGGAGCGACAGCCCCAGCATTTT
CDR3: CASSVAERQPQHF

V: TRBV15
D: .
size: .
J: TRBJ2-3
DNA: TGTGCCACCAGCAGAAGGGTCCCCACAGATACGCAGTATTTT
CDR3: CATSRRVPTDTQYF

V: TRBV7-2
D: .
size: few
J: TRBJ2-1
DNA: TGTGCCAGCAGCCCAGGAGGGGCTGACAATGAGCAGTTCTTC
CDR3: CASSPGGADNEQFF

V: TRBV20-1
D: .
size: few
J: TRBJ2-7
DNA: TGCAGTGCTAAGGGCTACGAGCAGTACTTC
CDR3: CSAKGYEQYF

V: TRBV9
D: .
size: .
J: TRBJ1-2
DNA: TGTGCCAGCAGCGAGGGGACTTTCAACTATGGCTACACCTTC
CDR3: CASSEGTFNYGYTF

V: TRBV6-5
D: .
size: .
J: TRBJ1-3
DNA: TGTGCCAGCAGTTACCTGGGGAACCTCTCTGGAAACACCATATATTTT
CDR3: CASSYLGNLSGNTIYF

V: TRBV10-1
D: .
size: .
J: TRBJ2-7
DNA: TGCGCCAGCAGTTTATCATCGTACGAGCAGTACTTC
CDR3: CASSLSSYEQYF

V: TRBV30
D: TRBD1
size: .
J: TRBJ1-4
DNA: TGTGCCTGGAGTGAGTTGACAGGGACGAATGAAAAACTGTTTTTT
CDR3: CAWSELTGTNEKLFF

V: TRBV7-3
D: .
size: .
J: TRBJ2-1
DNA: TGTGCCAGCAGCTCTTCTACCACGGGGGATGAGCAGTTCTTC
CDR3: CASSSSTTGDEQFF

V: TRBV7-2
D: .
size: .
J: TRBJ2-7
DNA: TGTGCCAGCAGCTTAGTTTCGTACGACTCCTACGAGCAGTACTTC
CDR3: CASSLVSYDSYEQYF

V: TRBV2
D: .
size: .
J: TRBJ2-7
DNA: TGTGCCAGCAGTGGGACAGCCTACGAGCAGTACTTC
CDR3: CASSGTAYEQYF

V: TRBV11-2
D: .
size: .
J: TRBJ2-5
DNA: TGTGCCAGCAGCTTGAGTCTACAGAGCCAAGAGACCCAGTACTTC
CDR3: CASSLSLQSQETQYF

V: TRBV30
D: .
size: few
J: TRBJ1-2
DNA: TGTGCCTGGAGGTCGGGACAAACCCCCGAGGGCTATGGCTACACCTTC
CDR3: CAWRSGQTPEGYGYTF

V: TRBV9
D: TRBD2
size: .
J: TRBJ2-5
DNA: TGTGCCAGCAGCGTAGGAGCGGGGGGGGTCCAAGAGACCCAGTACTTC
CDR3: CASSVGAGGVQETQYF

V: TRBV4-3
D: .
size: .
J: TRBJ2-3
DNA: TGCGCCAGCAGCCAAGATTTCGGATACACAGATACGCAGTATTTT
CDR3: CASSQDFGYTDTQYF

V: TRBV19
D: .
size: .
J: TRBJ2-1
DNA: TGTGCCAGTAGCACAGGGAGGAATGAGCAGTTCTTC
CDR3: CASSTGRNEQFF

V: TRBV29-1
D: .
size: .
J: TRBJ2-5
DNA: TGCAGCGTTGAGAACCCAGGGAAAGAGACCCAGTACTTC
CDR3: CSVENPGKETQYF